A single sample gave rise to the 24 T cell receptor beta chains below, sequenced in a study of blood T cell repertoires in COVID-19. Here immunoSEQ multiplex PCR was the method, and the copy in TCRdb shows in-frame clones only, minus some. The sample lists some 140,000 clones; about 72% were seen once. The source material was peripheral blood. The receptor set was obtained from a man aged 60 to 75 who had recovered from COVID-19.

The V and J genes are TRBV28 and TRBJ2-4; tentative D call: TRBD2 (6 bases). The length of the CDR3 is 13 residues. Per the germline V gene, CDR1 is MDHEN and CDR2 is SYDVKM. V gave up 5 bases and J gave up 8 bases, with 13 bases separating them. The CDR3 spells CASSRDLRDIQYF. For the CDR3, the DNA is TGTGCCAGCAGTCGGGACTTGCGGGACATTCAGTACTTC.

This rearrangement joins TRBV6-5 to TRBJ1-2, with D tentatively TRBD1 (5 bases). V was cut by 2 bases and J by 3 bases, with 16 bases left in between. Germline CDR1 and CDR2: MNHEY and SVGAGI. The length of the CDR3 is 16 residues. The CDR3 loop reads CASSYTAAGDDYGYTF. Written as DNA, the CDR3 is TGTGCCAGCAGTTACACCGCTGCGGGGGACGACTATGGCTACACCTTC.

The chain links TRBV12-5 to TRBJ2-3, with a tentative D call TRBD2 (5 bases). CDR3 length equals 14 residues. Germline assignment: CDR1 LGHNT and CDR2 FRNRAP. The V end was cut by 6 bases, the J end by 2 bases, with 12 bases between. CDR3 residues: CASGRTGNTDTQYF. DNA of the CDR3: TGTGCTAGTGGCCGGACGGGAAACACAGATACGCAGTATTTT.

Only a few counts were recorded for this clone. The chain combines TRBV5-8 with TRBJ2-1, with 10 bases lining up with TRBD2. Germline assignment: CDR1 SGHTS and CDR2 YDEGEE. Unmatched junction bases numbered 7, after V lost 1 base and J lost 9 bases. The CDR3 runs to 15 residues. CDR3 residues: CASSLQAGGPGEQFF. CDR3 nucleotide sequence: TGTGCCAGCAGCTTGCAAGCGGGAGGGCCAGGTGAGCAGTTCTTC.

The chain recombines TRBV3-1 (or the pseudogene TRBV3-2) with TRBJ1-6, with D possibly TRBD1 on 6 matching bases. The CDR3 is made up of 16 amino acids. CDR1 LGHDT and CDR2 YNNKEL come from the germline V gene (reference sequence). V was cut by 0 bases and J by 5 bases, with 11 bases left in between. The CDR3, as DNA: TGTGCCAGCAGCCAAGATGCGGGGGCGGATAATTCACCCCTCCACTTT. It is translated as CASSQDAGADNSPLHF.

CDR3 in amino acids: CASSQAASGTDTQYF. The CDR3 DNA reads as TGCGCCAGCAGCCAAGCAGCTAGCGGCACAGATACGCAGTATTTT. The J gene is TRBJ2-3, the V gene TRBV4-3; D is possibly TRBD2 (6 bases). Trimming took 1 base from V and 1 from J, leaving 9 bases between them. Per the germline V gene, CDR1 is LGHNA and CDR2 is YSLEER. CDR3 size: 15 residues.

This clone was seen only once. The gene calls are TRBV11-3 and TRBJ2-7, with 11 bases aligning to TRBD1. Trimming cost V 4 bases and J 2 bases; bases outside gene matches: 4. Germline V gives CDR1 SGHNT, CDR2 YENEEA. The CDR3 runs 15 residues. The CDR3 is CASSSGQGEPYEQYF. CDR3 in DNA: TGTGCCAGCAGCTCGGGACAGGGGGAACCCTACGAGCAGTACTTC.

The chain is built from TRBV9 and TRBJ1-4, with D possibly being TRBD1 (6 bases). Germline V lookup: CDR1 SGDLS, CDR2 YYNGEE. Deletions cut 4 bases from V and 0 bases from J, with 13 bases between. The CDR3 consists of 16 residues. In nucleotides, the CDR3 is TGTGCCAGCAGCACATCACAGGGCGCAACTAATGAAAAACTGTTTTTT. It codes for CASSTSQGATNEKLFF.

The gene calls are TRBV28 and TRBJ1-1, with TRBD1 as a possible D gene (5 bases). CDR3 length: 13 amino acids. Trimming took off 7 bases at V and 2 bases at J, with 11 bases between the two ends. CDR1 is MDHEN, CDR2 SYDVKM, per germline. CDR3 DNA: TGTGCCAGCACCCGGGGGTCAAACACTGAAGCTTTCTTT. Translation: CASTRGSNTEAFF.

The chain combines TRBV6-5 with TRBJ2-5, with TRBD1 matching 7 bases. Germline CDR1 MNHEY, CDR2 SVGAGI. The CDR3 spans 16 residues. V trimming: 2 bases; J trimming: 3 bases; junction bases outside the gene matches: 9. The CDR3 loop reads CASSYTKTGVEETQYF. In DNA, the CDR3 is TGTGCCAGCAGTTACACGAAAACAGGGGTAGAAGAGACCCAGTACTTC.

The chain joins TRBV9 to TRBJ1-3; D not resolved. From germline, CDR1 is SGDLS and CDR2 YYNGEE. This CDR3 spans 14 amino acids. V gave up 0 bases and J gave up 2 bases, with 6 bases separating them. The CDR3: CASSVDITGNTIYF. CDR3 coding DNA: TGTGCCAGCAGCGTAGACATAACTGGAAACACCATATATTTT. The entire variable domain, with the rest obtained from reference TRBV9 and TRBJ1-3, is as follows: DSGVTQTPKHLITATGQRVTLRCSPRSGDLSVYWYQQSLDQGLQFLIQYYNGEERAKGNILERFSAQQFPDLHSELNLSSLELGDSALYFCASSVDITGNTIYFGEGSWLTVV.

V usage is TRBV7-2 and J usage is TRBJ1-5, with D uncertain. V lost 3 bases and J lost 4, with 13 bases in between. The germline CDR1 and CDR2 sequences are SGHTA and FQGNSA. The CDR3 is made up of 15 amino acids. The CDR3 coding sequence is TGTGCCAGCAGCTTTAGGCCAGGCCGGAATCAGCCCCAGCATTTT. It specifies CASSFRPGRNQPQHF.

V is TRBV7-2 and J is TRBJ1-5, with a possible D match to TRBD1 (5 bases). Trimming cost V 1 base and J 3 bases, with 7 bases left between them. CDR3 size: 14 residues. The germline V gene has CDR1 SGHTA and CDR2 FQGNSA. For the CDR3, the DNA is TGTGCCAGCAGCTTAGACAGGAACAATCAGCCCCAGCATTTT. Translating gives CASSLDRNNQPQHF.

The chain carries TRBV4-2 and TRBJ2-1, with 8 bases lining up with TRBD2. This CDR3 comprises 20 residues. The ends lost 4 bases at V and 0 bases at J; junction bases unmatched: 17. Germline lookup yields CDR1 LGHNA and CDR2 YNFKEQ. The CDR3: CASSPVLAGGFESSYNEQFF. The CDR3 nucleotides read TGTGCCAGCAGCCCTGTTTTGGCGGGAGGATTCGAGAGCTCCTACAATGAGCAGTTCTTC.

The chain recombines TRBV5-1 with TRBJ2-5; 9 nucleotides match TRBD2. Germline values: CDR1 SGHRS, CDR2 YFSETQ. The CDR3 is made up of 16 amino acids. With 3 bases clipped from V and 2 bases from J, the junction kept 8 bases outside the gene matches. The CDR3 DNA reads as TGCGCCAGCAGCTCTGGACTAGCGCAAAGGCAAGAGACCCAGTACTTC. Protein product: CASSSGLAQRQETQYF.

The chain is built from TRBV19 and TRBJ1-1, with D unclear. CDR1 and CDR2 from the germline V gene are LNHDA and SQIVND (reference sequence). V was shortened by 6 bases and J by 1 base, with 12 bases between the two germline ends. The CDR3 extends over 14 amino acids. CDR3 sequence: CASRWATENTEAFF. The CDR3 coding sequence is TGTGCCAGTAGATGGGCCACCGAGAACACTGAAGCTTTCTTT.

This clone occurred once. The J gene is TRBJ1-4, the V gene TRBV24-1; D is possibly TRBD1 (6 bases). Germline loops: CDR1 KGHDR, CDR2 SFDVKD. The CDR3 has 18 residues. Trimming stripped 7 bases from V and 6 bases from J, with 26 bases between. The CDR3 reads CATRGGEAGEGLDEKLFF. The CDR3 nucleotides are TGTGCCACCAGGGGGGGGGAGGCAGGGGAAGGCCTCGATGAAAAACTGTTTTTT.

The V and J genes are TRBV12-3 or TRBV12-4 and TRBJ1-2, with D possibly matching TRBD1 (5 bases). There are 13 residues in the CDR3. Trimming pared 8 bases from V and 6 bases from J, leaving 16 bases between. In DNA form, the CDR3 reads TGTGCCAGCTCAGTGACAGTAGTTGATGGCTACACCTTC. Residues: CASSVTVVDGYTF.

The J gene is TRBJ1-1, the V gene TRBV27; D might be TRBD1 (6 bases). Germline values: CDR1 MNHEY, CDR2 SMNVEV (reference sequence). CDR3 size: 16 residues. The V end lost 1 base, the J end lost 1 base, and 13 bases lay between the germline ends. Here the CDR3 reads CASSLFLGTRNTEAFF. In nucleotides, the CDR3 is TGTGCCAGCAGTTTATTCCTCGGGACACGGAACACTGAAGCTTTCTTT.

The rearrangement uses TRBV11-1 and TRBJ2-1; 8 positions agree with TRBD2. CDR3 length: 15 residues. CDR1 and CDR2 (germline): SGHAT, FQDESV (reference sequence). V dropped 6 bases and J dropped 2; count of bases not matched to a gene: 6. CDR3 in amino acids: CASSSERGPYNEQFF. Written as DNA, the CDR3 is TGTGCCAGCAGTTCTGAGCGGGGGCCCTACAATGAGCAGTTCTTC. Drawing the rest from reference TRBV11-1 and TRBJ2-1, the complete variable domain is EAEVAQSPRYKITEKSQAVAFWCDPISGHATLYWYRQILGQGPELLVQFQDESVVDDSQLPKDRFSAERLKGVDSTLKIQPAELGDSAMYLCASSSERGPYNEQFFGPGTRLTVL.

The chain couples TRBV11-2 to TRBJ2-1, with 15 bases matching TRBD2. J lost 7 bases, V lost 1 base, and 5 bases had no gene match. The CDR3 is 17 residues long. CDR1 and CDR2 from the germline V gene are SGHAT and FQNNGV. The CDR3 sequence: CASSLAGLAGGGNEQFF. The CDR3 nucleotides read TGTGCCAGCAGCTTAGCGGGACTAGCGGGAGGAGGGAATGAGCAGTTCTTC.

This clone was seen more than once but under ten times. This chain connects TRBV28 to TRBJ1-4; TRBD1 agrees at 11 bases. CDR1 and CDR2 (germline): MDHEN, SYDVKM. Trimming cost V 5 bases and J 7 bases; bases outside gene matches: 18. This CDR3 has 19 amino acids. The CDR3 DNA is TGTGCCAGCAGTGAGCCCGGACAGGGGGCAAGGGGTTTAGGTGAAAAACTGTTTTTT. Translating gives CASSEPGQGARGLGEKLFF.

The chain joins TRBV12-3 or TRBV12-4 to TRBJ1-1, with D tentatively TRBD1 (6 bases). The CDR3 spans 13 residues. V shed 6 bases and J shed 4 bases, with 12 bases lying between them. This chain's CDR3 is CASSESGVTEAFF. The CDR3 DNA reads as TGTGCCAGCAGCGAATCAGGGGTCACTGAAGCTTTCTTT.

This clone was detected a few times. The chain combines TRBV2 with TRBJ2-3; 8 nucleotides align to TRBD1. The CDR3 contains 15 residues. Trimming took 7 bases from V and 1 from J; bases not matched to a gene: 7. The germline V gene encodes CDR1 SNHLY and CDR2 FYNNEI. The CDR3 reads CASTPSTGGTDTQYF. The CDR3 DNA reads TGTGCCAGCACCCCGTCGACAGGGGGCACAGATACGCAGTATTTT.